This entry concerns a single T cell receptor (beta chain). Its specificity is not known. Among ophthalmopathy patients, the Clinical Activity Score reached at least 3, the NOSPECS grade reached at least 4, and duration remained under 3 months. This specimen comes from a study of T cells in Graves' hyperthyroidism and ophthalmopathy. Looking at the study overall: Specimen type is peripheral blood, collected at initial diagnosis prior to any treatment.

Study results and caveats: Within blood appeared most thyroid clonotypes that had expanded above 0.001. The authors' 13 V-J model separated ophthalmopathy from stable hyperthyroidism.

Amplification targeted TCR beta CDR3 regions from RNA transcripts. First-round RT-PCR of the TCR CDR3 relied on the HTBI primer set. A single record per CDR3 protein comes from TCRdb applying MiXCR to the multiplex PCR reads. The data hold about 520,000 distinct CDR3 sequences, with approximately 25% observed a single time. Sequencing used blood. The source of this sequence is a woman aged 25 to 39 with Graves' ophthalmopathy.

Here the CDR3 DNA reads TGTGCCAGCAGGCCGGGGCCTGAGGAGACCCAGTACTTC. It encodes CASRPGPEETQYF. The chain combines TRBV6-1 with TRBJ2-5; D may match TRBD1 or TRBD2 (5 bases each). Germline lookup yields CDR1 MNHNS and CDR2 SASEGT. This CDR3 comprises 13 residues. The V and J ends lost 6 bases and 5 bases respectively, with 13 bases between them.